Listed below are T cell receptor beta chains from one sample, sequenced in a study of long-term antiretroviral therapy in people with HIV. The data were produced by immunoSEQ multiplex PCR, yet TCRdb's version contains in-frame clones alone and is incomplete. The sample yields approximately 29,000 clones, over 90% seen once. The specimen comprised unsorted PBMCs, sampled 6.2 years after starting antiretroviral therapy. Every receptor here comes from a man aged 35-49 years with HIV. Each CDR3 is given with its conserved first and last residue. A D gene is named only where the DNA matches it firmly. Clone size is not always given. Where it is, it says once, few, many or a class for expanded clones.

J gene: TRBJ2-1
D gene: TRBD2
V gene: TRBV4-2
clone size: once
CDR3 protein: CASSQASGRGDEQFF
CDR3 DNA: TGTGCCAGCAGCCAAGCCAGCGGGAGAGGCGATGAGCAGTTCTTC

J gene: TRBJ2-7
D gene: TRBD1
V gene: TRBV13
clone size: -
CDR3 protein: CASSRQGWYEQYF
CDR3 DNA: TGTGCCAGCAGCCGACAGGGGTGGTACGAGCAGTACTTC

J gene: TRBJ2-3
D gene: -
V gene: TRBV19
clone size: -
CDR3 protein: CASTETGTSTDTQYF
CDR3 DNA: TGTGCCAGTACCGAGACAGGGACTAGCACAGATACGCAGTATTTT

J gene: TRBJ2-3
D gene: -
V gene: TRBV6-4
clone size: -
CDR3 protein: CASSVLGGADTQYF
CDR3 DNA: TGTGCCAGCAGTGTATTGGGCGGGGCAGATACGCAGTATTTT

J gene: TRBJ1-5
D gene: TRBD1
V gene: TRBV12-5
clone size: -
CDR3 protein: CASGSSGQTVNQPQHF
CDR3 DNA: TGTGCTAGTGGTTCCTCGGGACAGACAGTCAATCAGCCCCAGCATTTT

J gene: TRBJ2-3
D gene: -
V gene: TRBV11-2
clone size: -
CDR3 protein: CASSWDLDTQYF
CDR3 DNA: TGTGCCAGCAGCTGGGATCTAGATACGCAGTATTTT

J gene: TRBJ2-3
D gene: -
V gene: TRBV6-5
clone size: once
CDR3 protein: CASSISEADTQYF
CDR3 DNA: TGTGCCAGCAGCATATCGGAGGCAGATACGCAGTATTTT

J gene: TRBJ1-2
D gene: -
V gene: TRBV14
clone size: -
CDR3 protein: CASSQERANYGYTF
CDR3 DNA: TGTGCCAGCAGCCAAGAAAGGGCTAACTATGGCTACACCTTC

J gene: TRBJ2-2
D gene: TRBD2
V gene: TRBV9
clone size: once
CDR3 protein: CASSVATGGANTGELFF
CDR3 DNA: TGTGCCAGCAGCGTAGCTACGGGAGGGGCGAACACCGGGGAGCTGTTTTTT

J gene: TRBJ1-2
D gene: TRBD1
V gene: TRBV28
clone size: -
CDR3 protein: CASSLGGGQGAVYGYTF
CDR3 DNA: TGTGCCAGCAGTTTAGGAGGGGGACAGGGGGCAGTCTATGGCTACACCTTC

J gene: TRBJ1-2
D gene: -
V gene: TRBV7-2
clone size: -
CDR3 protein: CASSLAGSDGYTF
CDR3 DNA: TGTGCCAGCAGCTTAGCAGGGTCGGATGGCTACACCTTC

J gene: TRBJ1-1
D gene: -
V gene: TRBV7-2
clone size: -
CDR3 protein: CASSTPGGGREAFF
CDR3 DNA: TGTGCCAGCAGCACGCCAGGTGGGGGGCGGGAAGCTTTCTTT

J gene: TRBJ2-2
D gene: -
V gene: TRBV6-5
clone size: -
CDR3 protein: CASSYWGPDTGELFF
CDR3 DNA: TGTGCCAGCAGTTACTGGGGGCCCGACACCGGGGAGCTGTTTTTT

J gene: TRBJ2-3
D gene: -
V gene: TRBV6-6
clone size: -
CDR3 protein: CASSYSGTGGTDTQYF
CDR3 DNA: TGTGCCAGCAGTTACTCGGGCACGGGGGGCACAGATACGCAGTATTTT

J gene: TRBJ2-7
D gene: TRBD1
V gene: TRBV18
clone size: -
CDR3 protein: CASSPTGTGGYPGLF
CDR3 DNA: TGTGCCAGCTCACCGACCGGGACAGGGGGCTATCCGGGCCTTTTC

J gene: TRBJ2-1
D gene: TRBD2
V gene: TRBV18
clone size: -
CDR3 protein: CASSRGLSSGGANEQFF
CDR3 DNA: TGTGCCAGCTCACGGGGGTTGTCTAGCGGGGGAGCTAATGAGCAGTTCTTC

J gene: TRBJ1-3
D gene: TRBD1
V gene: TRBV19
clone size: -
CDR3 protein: CASSLTGPFDGNTIYF
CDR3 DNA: TGTGCCAGTAGTCTGACAGGGCCTTTTGATGGAAACACCATATATTTT

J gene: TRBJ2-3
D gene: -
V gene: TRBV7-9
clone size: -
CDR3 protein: CASSSSGLGSTDTQYF
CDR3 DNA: TGTGCCAGCAGCTCCAGTGGGTTGGGGAGTACAGATACGCAGTATTTT

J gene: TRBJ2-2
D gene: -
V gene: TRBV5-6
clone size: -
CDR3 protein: CASSFGNTGELFF
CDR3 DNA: TGTGCCAGCAGCTTTGGAAACACCGGGGAGCTGTTTTTT

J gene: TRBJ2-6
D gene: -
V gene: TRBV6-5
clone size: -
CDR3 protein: CASSFQISGANVLTF
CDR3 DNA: TGTGCCAGCAGTTTTCAAATCTCTGGGGCCAACGTCCTGACTTTC

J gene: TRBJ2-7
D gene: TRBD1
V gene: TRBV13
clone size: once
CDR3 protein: CASSSGTAAYEQYF
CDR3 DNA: TGTGCCAGCAGCTCCGGGACAGCGGCCTACGAGCAGTACTTC

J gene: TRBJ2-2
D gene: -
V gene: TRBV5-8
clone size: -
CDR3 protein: CASSTEVRGETGELFF
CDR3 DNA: TGTGCCAGCAGCACAGAGGTCAGGGGTGAGACCGGGGAGCTGTTTTTT

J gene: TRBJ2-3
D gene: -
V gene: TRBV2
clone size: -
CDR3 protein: CASSLNTDTQYF
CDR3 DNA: TGTGCCAGCAGTCTAAACACAGATACGCAGTATTTT

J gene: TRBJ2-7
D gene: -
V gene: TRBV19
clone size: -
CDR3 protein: CASSLGGPYEQYF
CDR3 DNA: TGTGCCAGTAGCCTCGGGGGGCCTTACGAGCAGTACTTC

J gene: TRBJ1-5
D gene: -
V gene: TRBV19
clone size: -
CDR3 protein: CASSTIGDSPSNQPQHF
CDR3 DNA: TGTGCCAGTAGTACCATAGGCGACTCACCGAGCAATCAGCCCCAGCATTTT

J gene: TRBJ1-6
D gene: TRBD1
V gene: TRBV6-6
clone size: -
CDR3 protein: CASGGGNNSPLHF
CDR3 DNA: TGTGCCTCAGGGGGGGGGAATAATTCACCCCTCCACTTT

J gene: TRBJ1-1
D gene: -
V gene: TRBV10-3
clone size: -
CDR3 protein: CATTGGGGTEAFF
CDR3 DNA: TGTGCCACCACGGGGGGTGGGGGTACTGAAGCTTTCTTT

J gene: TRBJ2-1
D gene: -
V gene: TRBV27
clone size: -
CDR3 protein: CASTSYNEQFF
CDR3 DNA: TGTGCCAGCACTTCCTACAATGAGCAGTTCTTC

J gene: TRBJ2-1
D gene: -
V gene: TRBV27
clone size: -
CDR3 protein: CASRTGAVNEQFF
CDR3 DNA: TGTGCCAGCAGAACGGGAGCGGTCAATGAGCAGTTCTTC

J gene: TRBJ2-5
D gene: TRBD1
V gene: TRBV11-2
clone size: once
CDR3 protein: CASSPGTGPKETQYF
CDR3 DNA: TGTGCCAGCAGCCCTGGGACAGGGCCCAAAGAGACCCAGTACTTC

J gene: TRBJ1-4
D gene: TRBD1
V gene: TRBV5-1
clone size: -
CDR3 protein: CASSSQGLGGEKLFF
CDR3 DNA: TGCGCCAGCAGCTCACAGGGGCTCGGCGGTGAAAAACTGTTTTTT

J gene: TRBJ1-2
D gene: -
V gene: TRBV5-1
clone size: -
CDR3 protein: CASSPRDLTLYGYTF
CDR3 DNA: TGCGCCAGCAGCCCCCGGGACTTGACCCTCTATGGCTACACCTTC

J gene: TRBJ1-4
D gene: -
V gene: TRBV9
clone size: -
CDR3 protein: CASSVEAGVSEKLFF
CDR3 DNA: TGTGCCAGCAGCGTAGAGGCAGGGGTGAGCGAAAAACTGTTTTTT

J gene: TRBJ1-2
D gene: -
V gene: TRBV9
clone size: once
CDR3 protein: CASTVDGRSPSGYTF
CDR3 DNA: TGTGCCAGCACCGTAGATGGCCGCAGTCCGTCTGGCTACACCTTC

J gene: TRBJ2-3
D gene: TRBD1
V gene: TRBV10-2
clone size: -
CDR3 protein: CASTVDRVTSTDTQYF
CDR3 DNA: TGCGCCAGCACCGTGGACAGGGTGACTAGCACAGATACGCAGTATTTT

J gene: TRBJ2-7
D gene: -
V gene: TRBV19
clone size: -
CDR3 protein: CASSGGYEQYF
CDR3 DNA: TGTGCCAGTAGTGGCGGCTACGAGCAGTACTTC